Each of the 9 T cell receptor beta chains below was sequenced from the same sample in a study of spatial heterogeneity in lung cancer. As for time point: sample taken at primary tumor resection. Unsorted whole RNA of tumor, nontumor lung or frozen PBMC was sequenced. TCRdb passed the 5' RACE reads through MiXCR, listing each CDR3 protein once. The table has around 4,000 distinct CDR3 sequences, about 20% seen once; the top ten hold around 23%. Sequenced material: normal lung tissue next to the tumor, taken at surgery. The receptor source for this set is a female donor with early-stage non-small cell lung cancer.

Only one count was recorded for this clonotype. The V call is TRBV3-1, the J call TRBJ2-1; 10 bases match TRBD1. The CDR3 runs to 14 residues. With 8 bases clipped from V and 7 bases from J, the junction kept 8 bases outside the gene matches. CDR1 is LGHDT, CDR2 YNNKEL, per germline (reference sequence). The CDR3 sequence: CASWDRGTENEQFF. The CDR3 DNA reads as TGTGCCAGCTGGGACAGGGGAACCGAAAATGAGCAGTTCTTC.

This clonotype ranks as medium-sized. The chain has TRBV7-8 and TRBJ2-1; 8 bases map to TRBD2. With V trimmed by 4 bases and J by 7 bases, 3 bases remained unmatched. The CDR3 runs to 13 residues. Germline CDR1 is SGHVS and CDR2 is FQNEAQ. For the CDR3, the DNA is TGTGCCAGCAGCTCGGGACTAGGGAATGAGCAGTTCTTC. Residues: CASSSGLGNEQFF. The full variable domain, rest sourced from reference TRBV7-8 and TRBJ2-1, is GAGVSQSPRYKVAKRGQDVALRCDPISGHVSLFWYQQALGQGPEFLTYFQNEAQLDKSGLPSDRFFAERPEGSVSTLKIQRTQQEDSAVYLCASSSGLGNEQFFGPGTRLTVL.

This clonotype is termed large. The chain is built from TRBV28 and TRBJ2-3; D is uncertain. V was cut by 1 base and J by 4 bases, with 3 bases left in between. Germline V CDR1 and CDR2: MDHEN, SYDVKM. This CDR3 is built from 12 residues. The chain's CDR3 is CASSLYSDTQYF. The CDR3 bases are TGTGCCAGCAGTTTATACTCAGATACGCAGTATTTT. The variable domain in full, with the rest retrieved from reference TRBV28 and TRBJ2-3, is DVKVTQSSRYLVKRTGEKVFLECVQDMDHENMFWYRQDPGLGLRLIYFSYDVKMKEKGDIPEGYSVSREKKERFSLILESASTNQTSMYLCASSLYSDTQYFGPGTRLTVL.

This clonotype came up many times. The V call is TRBV7-2, the J call TRBJ2-3; the match to TRBD2 covers 9 bases. V shed 2 bases and J 0 bases; nucleotides not matched to a gene: 6. Germline V lookup: CDR1 SGHTA, CDR2 FQGNSA. CDR3 length equals 17 residues. In DNA form, the CDR3 reads TGTGCCAGCAGCTTAACCCGGCTAGCGGGAAGCACAGATACGCAGTATTTT. Protein: CASSLTRLAGSTDTQYF.

The V gene is TRBV2, the J gene TRBJ2-6; TRBD1 might be the D (5 bases). The V end lost 1 base, the J end lost 0 bases, and 13 bases lay between the germline ends. Germline-derived CDR1 and CDR2 are SNHLY and FYNNEI. The CDR3 is made up of 18 amino acids. This chain's CDR3 is CASSEDRPSFSGANVLTF. CDR3 in DNA: TGTGCCAGCAGTGAAGACAGGCCCTCCTTCTCTGGGGCCAACGTCCTGACTTTC. The full variable domain, rest sourced from reference TRBV2 and TRBJ2-6, is EPEVTQTPSHQVTQMGQEVILRCVPISNHLYFYWYRQILGQKVEFLVSFYNNEISEKSEIFDDQFSVERPDGSNFTLKIRSTKLEDSAMYFCASSEDRPSFSGANVLTFGAGSRLTVL.

This clonotype was seen ten or more times. The genes are TRBV6-1 and TRBJ1-1; D gene ambiguous. This CDR3 has 15 amino acids. V dropped 6 bases and J dropped 5 bases, with 19 bases sitting between them. Germline loops: CDR1 MNHNS, CDR2 SASEGT. The CDR3 sequence is CASSNLDLGRTEAFF. CDR3 coding DNA: TGTGCCAGCAGCAATCTTGATTTAGGGAGGACTGAAGCTTTCTTT.

This clonotype appeared many times. The genes are TRBV29-1 and TRBJ1-4; the match to TRBD1 covers 9 bases. From germline, CDR1 is SQVTM and CDR2 ANQGSEA. The CDR3 is 15 residues long. The ends lost 7 bases at V and 7 bases at J; junction bases unmatched: 13. CDR3 nucleotide sequence: TGCAGCGCTTCCACCTCCGGGACAGGGAGTGAAAAACTGTTTTTT. It yields the protein CSASTSGTGSEKLFF.

This clonotype has a handful of counts. The rearrangement uses TRBV5-1 and TRBJ1-5; D is uncertain. Trimming shortened V by 0 bases and J by 1 base, and 8 bases separated the two germline ends. This CDR3 has 15 amino acids. Germline CDR1 SGHRS, CDR2 YFSETQ. The CDR3 nucleotides read TGCGCCAGCAGCTTGGATGCACCCAGCAATCAGCCCCAGCATTTT. Its protein product is CASSLDAPSNQPQHF. The full variable domain, its missing parts supplied by reference TRBV5-1 and TRBJ1-5, is KAGVTQTPRYLIKTRGQQVTLSCSPISGHRSVSWYQQTPGQGLQFLFEYFSETQRNKGNFPGRFSGRQFSNSRSEMNVSTLELGDSALYLCASSLDAPSNQPQHFGDGTRLSIL.

This clonotype is termed medium-sized. The chain employs TRBV11-2 and TRBJ1-1, with TRBD1 matching 10 bases. With V trimmed by 2 bases and J by 1 base, 1 base remained unmatched. The CDR3 covers 15 residues. The germline CDR1 and CDR2 sequences are SGHAT and FQNNGV. The CDR3 protein is CASSLRTGGNTEAFF. Here the CDR3 DNA reads TGTGCCAGCAGCTTACGGACAGGGGGGAACACTGAAGCTTTCTTT.